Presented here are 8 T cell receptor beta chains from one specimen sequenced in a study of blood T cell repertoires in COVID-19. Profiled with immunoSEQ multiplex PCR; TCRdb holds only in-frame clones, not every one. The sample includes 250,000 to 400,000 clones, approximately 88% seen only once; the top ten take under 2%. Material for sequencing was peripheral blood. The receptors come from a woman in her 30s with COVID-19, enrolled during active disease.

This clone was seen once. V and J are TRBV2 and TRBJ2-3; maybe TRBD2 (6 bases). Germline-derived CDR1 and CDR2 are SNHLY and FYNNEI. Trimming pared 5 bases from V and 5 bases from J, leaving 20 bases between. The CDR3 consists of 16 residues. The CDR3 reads CASSPGTGRGGDTQYF. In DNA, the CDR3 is TGTGCCAGCAGTCCCGGGACCGGGAGAGGAGGAGATACGCAGTATTTT.

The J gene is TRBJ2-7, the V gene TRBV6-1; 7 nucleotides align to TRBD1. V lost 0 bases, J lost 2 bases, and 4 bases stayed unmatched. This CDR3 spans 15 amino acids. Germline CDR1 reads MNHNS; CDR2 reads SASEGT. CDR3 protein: CASSEATGAPYEQYV. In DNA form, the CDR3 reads TGTGCCAGCAGTGAAGCCACAGGGGCCCCCTACGAGCAGTACGTC.

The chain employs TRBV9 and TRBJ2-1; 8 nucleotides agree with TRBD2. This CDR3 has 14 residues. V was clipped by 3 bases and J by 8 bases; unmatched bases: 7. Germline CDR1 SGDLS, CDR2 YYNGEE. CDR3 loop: CASSGSGVIDEQFF. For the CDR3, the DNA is TGTGCCAGCAGCGGTAGCGGGGTTATCGATGAGCAGTTCTTC.

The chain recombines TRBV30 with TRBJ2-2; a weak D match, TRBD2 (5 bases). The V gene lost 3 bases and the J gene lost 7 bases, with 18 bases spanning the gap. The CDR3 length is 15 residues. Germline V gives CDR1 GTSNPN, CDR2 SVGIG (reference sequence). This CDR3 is CAWRGTSASGGELFF. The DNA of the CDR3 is TGTGCCTGGAGGGGAACCTCCGCGAGCGGCGGGGAGCTGTTTTTT.

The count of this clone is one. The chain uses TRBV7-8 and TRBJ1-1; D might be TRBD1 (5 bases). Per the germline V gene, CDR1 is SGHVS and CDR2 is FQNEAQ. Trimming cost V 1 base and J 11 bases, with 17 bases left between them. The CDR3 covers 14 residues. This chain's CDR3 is CASSLVLDTPRAFF. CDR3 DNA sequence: TGTGCCAGCAGCTTAGTCCTGGACACGCCACGGGCTTTCTTT.

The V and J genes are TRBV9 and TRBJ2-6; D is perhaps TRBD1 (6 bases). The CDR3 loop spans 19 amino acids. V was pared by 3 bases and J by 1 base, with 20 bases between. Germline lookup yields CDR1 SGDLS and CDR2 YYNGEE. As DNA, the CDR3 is TGTGCCAGCAGCGCCCACGCGAGGCAGGGGCGTTCTGGGGCCAACGTCCTGACTTTC. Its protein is CASSAHARQGRSGANVLTF.

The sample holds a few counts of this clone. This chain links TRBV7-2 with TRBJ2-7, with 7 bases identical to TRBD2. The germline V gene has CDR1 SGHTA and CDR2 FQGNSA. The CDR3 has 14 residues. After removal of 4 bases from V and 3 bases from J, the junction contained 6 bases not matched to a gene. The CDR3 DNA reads TGTGCCAGCAGCTCCTGGGCGGGGGACTACGAGCAGTACTTC. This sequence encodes CASSSWAGDYEQYF.

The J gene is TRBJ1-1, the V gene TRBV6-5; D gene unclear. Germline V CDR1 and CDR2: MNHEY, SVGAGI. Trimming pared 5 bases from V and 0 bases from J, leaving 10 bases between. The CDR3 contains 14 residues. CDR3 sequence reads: CASSPRIMNTEAFF. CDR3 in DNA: TGTGCCAGCAGTCCCAGAATCATGAACACTGAAGCTTTCTTT.